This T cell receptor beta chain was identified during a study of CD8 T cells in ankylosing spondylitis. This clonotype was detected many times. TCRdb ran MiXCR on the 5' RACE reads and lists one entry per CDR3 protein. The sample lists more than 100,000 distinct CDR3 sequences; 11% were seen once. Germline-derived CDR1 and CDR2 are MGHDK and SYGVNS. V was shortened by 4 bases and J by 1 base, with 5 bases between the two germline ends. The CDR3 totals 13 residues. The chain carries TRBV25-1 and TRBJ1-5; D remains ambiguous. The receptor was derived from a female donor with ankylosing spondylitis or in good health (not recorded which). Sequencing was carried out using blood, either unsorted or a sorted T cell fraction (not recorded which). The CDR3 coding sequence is TGTGCCAGCAGTGGCCGGAGCAATCAGCCCCAGCATTTT. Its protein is CASSGRSNQPQHF.